The clone carrying this T cell receptor (beta chain) was detected once. Antigen unknown. This entry is derived from a study of T cells in localized non-small cell lung cancer. Study-wide results and caveats: Detection in adjacent lung was observed for a median about 56 of the top 100 tumor clones. With higher T cell density in blood came longer overall survival. Compared with tumor, uninvolved adjacent lung displayed greater T cell clonality, ranking highest overall.

This table comes from immunoSEQ multiplex PCR, and its TCRdb copy is limited to in-frame clones, with some not included. Of under 100,000 clones listed, around 90% are singletons. J was trimmed by 3 bases and V by 2 bases; bases with no gene match: 1. The germline V gene encodes CDR1 SGHDT and CDR2 YYEEEE. The CDR3 runs to 15 residues. The rearrangement uses TRBV5-6 and TRBJ2-3, with 12 positions matching TRBD2. Sequences were derived from peripheral blood, sampled before any cancer treatment. The TCR sequence derives from a woman aged 40 to 75 with stage I squamous cell lung carcinoma. The CDR3 protein is CASSLTSGGTDTQYF. The DNA of the CDR3 is TGTGCCAGCAGCTTAACTAGCGGGGGGACAGATACGCAGTATTTT.